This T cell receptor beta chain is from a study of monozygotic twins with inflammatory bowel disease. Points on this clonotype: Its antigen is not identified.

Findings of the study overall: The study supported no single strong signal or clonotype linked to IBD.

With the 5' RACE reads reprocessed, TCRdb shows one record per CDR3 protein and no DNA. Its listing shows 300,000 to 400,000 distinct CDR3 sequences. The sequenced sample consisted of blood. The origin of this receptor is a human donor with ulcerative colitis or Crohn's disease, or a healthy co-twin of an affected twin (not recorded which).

CDR3 sequence: CASSLAVSGGAGEQYF. The chain joins TRBV7-9 to TRBJ2-7; TCRdb picks TRBD1, but there is no DNA to check that call. The germline gives CDR1 SEHNR, CDR2 FQNEAQ (reference sequence). The CDR3 contains 16 residues.